The source of this T cell receptor beta chain is a study of cytomegalovirus exposure and HLA in healthy donors. With 60 Vbeta and 13 Jbeta primers, the PCR was carried out. Sequenced by immunoSEQ multiplex PCR; TCRdb stores in-frame clones only, minus some. The sample has more than 95,000 clones; 83% are singletons. This clone was seen more than once but under ten times. Antigen: not known. Points from the study as a whole: Clonal expansion, a later analysis showed, was greater in HLA-associated TCR beta chains than in equally common others.

The sequence came from a middle-aged woman in good health and CMV-seropositive. Sequencing input: PBMCs.

CDR3 coding DNA: TGCGCCAGCAGCCAAGACAGGGGGCTGGTGAACACTGAAGCTTTCTTT. This codes for CASSQDRGLVNTEAFF. The rearrangement links TRBV4-3 to TRBJ1-1; TRBD1 agrees at 8 bases. V was pared by 0 bases and J by 0 bases, with 3 bases of the junction left unmatched. The length of the CDR3 is 16 residues. Germline CDR1 reads LGHNA; CDR2 reads YSLEER.